This T cell receptor (beta chain) was sequenced during a study of CD4+ T cells in melanoma. Study-level findings and limits: Diverse differentiation states were reported for melanoma neoantigen-specific CD4+ T cells. A reported correlation linked neoantigen-specific CD4+ T cells to CD8+, macrophage and B cell function.

V lost 5 bases, J lost 3 bases, and 7 bases lay in between. The germline gives CDR1 MDHEN, CDR2 SYDVKM. This CDR3 is 12 amino acids long. TCRdb keeps only in-frame clones here, not all; method: immunoSEQ multiplex PCR. The sample holds 18,000 or so clones; 83% are singletons and the top ten take around 5.1%. On this clone: Its cognate antigen is unknown.

The receptor was derived from a human donor with melanoma. Material: cells from a culture (not recorded whether cultured in vitro). The chain uses TRBV28 and TRBJ1-2; D gene uncertain. As DNA, the CDR3 is TGTGCCAGCAGTAGGGAAGACTATGGCTACACCTTC. Its protein product is CASSREDYGYTF.